A selection of T cell receptor beta chains follows, all from one sample in a study of blood T cell repertoires in COVID-19. The method was immunoSEQ multiplex PCR; TCRdb's version includes in-frame clones alone and lacks a portion of them. In the table there are 140,000 to 150,000 clones, roughly 79% of which are singletons. The sample taken for sequencing was peripheral blood. The receptor source for this set is a human donor in a cohort sampled during active COVID-19. CDR3s include the opening cysteine and the closing phenylalanine or tryptophan. D genes are given only for firm matches. Part of the rows lack a size; the others show once, few, many or a class for expanded clones.

v_gene: TRBV20-1
j_gene: TRBJ2-5
len: 13
d_gene: -
abundance: -
CDR3aa: CSASPVYQETQYF
CDR3nt: TGCAGTGCTAGTCCGGTGTACCAAGAGACCCAGTACTTC

v_gene: TRBV19
j_gene: TRBJ1-4
len: 14
d_gene: -
abundance: -
CDR3aa: CASSIWQRNEKLFF
CDR3nt: TGTGCCAGTAGTATCTGGCAGCGTAATGAAAAACTGTTTTTT

v_gene: TRBV27
j_gene: TRBJ2-7
len: 14
d_gene: -
abundance: once
CDR3aa: CASSWQGGPYEQYF
CDR3nt: TGTGCCAGCAGTTGGCAGGGTGGGCCCTACGAGCAGTACTTC

v_gene: TRBV3-1/TRBV3-2
j_gene: TRBJ2-4
len: 15
d_gene: TRBD2
abundance: -
CDR3aa: CASSQGLAGGNIQYF
CDR3nt: TGTGCCAGCAGCCAGGGACTAGCGGGAGGGAACATTCAGTACTTC

v_gene: TRBV29-1
j_gene: TRBJ2-7
len: 16
d_gene: TRBD1
abundance: -
CDR3aa: CSVADRGRLGSYEQYF
CDR3nt: TGCAGCGTTGCCGACAGGGGGCGGCTTGGGTCCTACGAGCAGTACTTC

v_gene: TRBV5-4
j_gene: TRBJ1-5
len: 13
d_gene: TRBD1
abundance: -
CDR3aa: CASSFQGDQPQHF
CDR3nt: TGTGCCAGCAGTTTCCAGGGGGATCAGCCCCAGCATTTT

v_gene: TRBV19
j_gene: TRBJ2-7
len: 19
d_gene: TRBD2
abundance: -
CDR3aa: CASSPIIQGLAPYNYEQYF
CDR3nt: TGTGCCAGTAGCCCCATAATTCAGGGACTAGCGCCTTACAACTACGAGCAGTACTTC

v_gene: TRBV28
j_gene: TRBJ2-2
len: 13
d_gene: TRBD2
abundance: -
CDR3aa: CALKRGPGGELFF
CDR3nt: TGTGCCTTAAAGCGGGGCCCGGGCGGGGAGCTGTTTTTT

v_gene: TRBV20-1
j_gene: TRBJ2-7
len: 12
d_gene: -
abundance: few
CDR3aa: CSASRSGYEQYF
CDR3nt: TGCAGTGCTAGTCGATCAGGTTACGAGCAGTACTTC

v_gene: TRBV28
j_gene: TRBJ2-3
len: 15
d_gene: TRBD2
abundance: -
CDR3aa: CASSLSTSGGDTQYF
CDR3nt: TGTGCCAGCAGTTTATCGACTAGCGGAGGGGATACGCAGTATTTT

v_gene: TRBV5-4
j_gene: TRBJ1-1
len: 14
d_gene: TRBD1
abundance: -
CDR3aa: CASREKGGASEAFF
CDR3nt: TGTGCCAGCAGAGAGAAAGGGGGCGCGTCTGAAGCTTTCTTT

v_gene: TRBV5-4
j_gene: TRBJ1-2
len: 13
d_gene: -
abundance: -
CDR3aa: CASSLTADYGYTF
CDR3nt: TGTGCCAGCAGCTTGACAGCGGACTATGGCTACACCTTC

v_gene: TRBV6-2/TRBV6-3
j_gene: TRBJ2-3
len: 17
d_gene: TRBD1
abundance: few
CDR3aa: CASSTGGTGLGMGTQYF
CDR3nt: TGTGCCAGCAGCACTGGCGGGACAGGGCTCGGGATGGGTACGCAGTATTTT

v_gene: TRBV4-3
j_gene: TRBJ1-4
len: 15
d_gene: -
abundance: -
CDR3aa: CASSQDLAGNEKLFF
CDR3nt: TGCGCCAGCAGCCAAGATCTGGCAGGCAATGAAAAACTGTTTTTT

v_gene: TRBV27
j_gene: TRBJ2-7
len: 15
d_gene: TRBD2
abundance: -
CDR3aa: CASSTLIAGADEQYF
CDR3nt: TGTGCCAGCAGTACCCTCATAGCGGGAGCGGACGAGCAGTACTTC

v_gene: TRBV7-2
j_gene: TRBJ2-7
len: 16
d_gene: TRBD2
abundance: -
CDR3aa: CASSLQTSGSPYEQYF
CDR3nt: TGTGCCAGCAGCCTCCAGACTAGCGGGAGTCCCTACGAGCAGTACTTC

v_gene: TRBV15
j_gene: TRBJ2-7
len: 15
d_gene: -
abundance: once
CDR3aa: CATSSRQGGTNEQYF
CDR3nt: TGTGCCACCAGCAGCCGACAGGGAGGAACTAACGAGCAGTACTTC

v_gene: TRBV18
j_gene: TRBJ2-1
len: 17
d_gene: TRBD1
abundance: once
CDR3aa: CASSWDRATSSYNEQFF
CDR3nt: TGTGCCAGCTCATGGGACAGGGCTACAAGCTCCTACAATGAGCAGTTCTTC

v_gene: TRBV7-2
j_gene: TRBJ1-2
len: 12
d_gene: -
abundance: -
CDR3aa: CASSGQRNGYTF
CDR3nt: TGTGCCAGCAGCGGACAGAGGAATGGCTACACCTTC

v_gene: TRBV18
j_gene: TRBJ1-2
len: 20
d_gene: TRBD1
abundance: once
CDR3aa: CASSPSLPGTGVTREHGYTF
CDR3nt: TGTGCCAGCTCACCATCTCTTCCCGGGACAGGGGTAACGAGAGAACATGGCTACACCTTC

v_gene: TRBV14
j_gene: TRBJ2-1
len: 15
d_gene: TRBD1
abundance: -
CDR3aa: CASSPGTGVGNEQFF
CDR3nt: TGTGCCAGCAGCCCCGGGACAGGGGTTGGTAATGAGCAGTTCTTC

v_gene: TRBV28
j_gene: TRBJ2-1
len: 17
d_gene: TRBD2
abundance: -
CDR3aa: CASSPLTSGIKNNEQFF
CDR3nt: TGTGCCAGCAGTCCTCTGACTAGCGGGATAAAAAACAATGAGCAGTTCTTC

v_gene: TRBV5-1
j_gene: TRBJ2-1
len: 14
d_gene: TRBD2
abundance: -
CDR3aa: CASSLVAGYNEQFF
CDR3nt: TGCGCCAGCAGCTTGGTAGCGGGCTACAATGAGCAGTTCTTC

v_gene: TRBV9
j_gene: TRBJ2-3
len: 13
d_gene: -
abundance: -
CDR3aa: CASSPTRAGLKYF
CDR3nt: TGTGCCAGCAGCCCCACCCGTGCGGGCCTGAAGTATTTT

v_gene: TRBV28
j_gene: TRBJ1-2
len: 13
d_gene: -
abundance: -
CDR3aa: CASSSPPDYGYTF
CDR3nt: TGTGCCAGCAGTTCCCCACCGGACTATGGCTACACCTTC

v_gene: TRBV4-1
j_gene: TRBJ1-2
len: 15
d_gene: -
abundance: -
CDR3aa: CASSQEDRMTYGYTF
CDR3nt: TGCGCCAGCAGCCAAGAAGACAGGATGACGTATGGCTACACCTTC

v_gene: TRBV19
j_gene: TRBJ1-1
len: 15
d_gene: TRBD1
abundance: -
CDR3aa: CASRSGQGANTEAFF
CDR3nt: TGTGCCAGTAGATCGGGACAGGGGGCAAACACTGAAGCTTTCTTT

v_gene: TRBV5-1
j_gene: TRBJ2-3
len: 16
d_gene: TRBD2
abundance: once
CDR3aa: CASSSWTSGHSDTQYF
CDR3nt: TGCGCCAGCAGCTCCTGGACTAGCGGACACTCAGATACGCAGTATTTT

v_gene: TRBV28
j_gene: TRBJ2-7
len: 16
d_gene: TRBD2
abundance: -
CDR3aa: CASSIDLAGGPYEQYF
CDR3nt: TGTGCCAGCAGTATCGATCTAGCGGGAGGACCTTACGAGCAGTACTTC